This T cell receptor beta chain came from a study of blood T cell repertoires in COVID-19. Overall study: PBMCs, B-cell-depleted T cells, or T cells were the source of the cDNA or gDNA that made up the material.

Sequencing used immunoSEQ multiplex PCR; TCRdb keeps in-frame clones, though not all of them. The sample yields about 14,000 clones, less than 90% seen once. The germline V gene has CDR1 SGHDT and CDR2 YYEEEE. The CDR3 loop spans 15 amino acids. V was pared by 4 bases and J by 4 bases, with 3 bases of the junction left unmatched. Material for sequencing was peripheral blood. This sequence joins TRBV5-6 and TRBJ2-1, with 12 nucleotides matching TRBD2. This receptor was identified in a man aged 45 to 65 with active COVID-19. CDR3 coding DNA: TGTGCCAGCAGCCTCACTAGCGGGGGGTACAATGAGCAGTTCTTC. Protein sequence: CASSLTSGGYNEQFF.